The 6 T cell receptor beta chains below all came from one sample that was sequenced in a study of cytomegalovirus exposure and HLA in healthy donors. Vbeta (60) and Jbeta (13) primers were used in the PCR. The protocol was immunoSEQ multiplex PCR, while the TCRdb copy is restricted to in-frame clones and leaves out a portion. Of fewer than 250,000 clones in the sample, approximately 80% were seen once. The sequenced sample consisted of PBMCs. The receptors come from a man aged 25 to 40 in good health and CMV-seronegative.

This chain uses TRBV28 with TRBJ2-3, with TRBD2 matching 9 bases. The CDR3 extends over 14 amino acids. Germline V gene sequence: CDR1 MDHEN, CDR2 SYDVKM. V lost 7 bases, J lost 5 bases, and 7 bases stayed unmatched. In nucleotides, the CDR3 is TGTGCCAGCAAGCTCGGGACTAGCTTAGATACGCAGTATTTT. It specifies CASKLGTSLDTQYF.

In regard to this clone: This sample includes further DNA sequences coding for the same CDR3. The V call is TRBV7-2, the J call TRBJ2-7, with TRBD2 matching 10 bases. V lost 6 bases to trimming and J lost 2 bases; unmatched junction nucleotides: 4. CDR1 SGHTA and CDR2 FQGNSA come from the germline V gene. The CDR3 consists of 14 residues. This CDR3 is CASSLSGGTYEQYF. CDR3 DNA sequence: TGTGCCAGCAGTCTTAGCGGGGGGACCTACGAGCAGTACTTC.

This clone was counted once. V is TRBV5-1 and J is TRBJ2-2; 7 bases agree with TRBD1. In germline, CDR1 is SGHRS, CDR2 YFSETQ. The CDR3 is 15 amino acids. V was clipped by 2 bases and J by 4 bases; unmatched bases: 5. CDR3 residues: CASSLGDRLTGELFF. The CDR3 DNA follows: TGCGCCAGCAGCTTAGGGGACAGACTCACCGGGGAGCTGTTTTTT.

The V and J genes are TRBV7-2 and TRBJ2-5; perhaps TRBD2 as D (5 bases). Germline CDR1 reads SGHTA; CDR2 reads FQGNSA. CDR3 length equals 13 residues. V gave up 6 bases and J gave up 5 bases, with 13 bases separating them. CDR3 region: CASSLRARETQYF. CDR3 DNA: TGTGCCAGCAGTCTGCGGGCCCGGGAGACCCAGTACTTC.

The chain joins TRBV10-3 to TRBJ1-5; 7 nucleotides agree with TRBD1. The CDR3 is 14 residues long. Germline assignment: CDR1 ENHRY and CDR2 SYGVKD. V lost 5 bases, J lost 4 bases, and 5 bases stayed unmatched. In nucleotides, the CDR3 is TGTGCCATCAGTTCAACGACAGGGAATCAGCCCCAGCATTTT. It codes for CAISSTTGNQPQHF.

The CDR3 nucleotides are TGTGCCAGCACCCCAGGGTCGCCCACTGAAGCTTTCTTT. It translates to CASTPGSPTEAFF. The chain combines TRBV7-3 with TRBJ1-1; possible D gene TRBD1, 5 bases. The CDR3 totals 13 residues. The V end lost 7 bases, the J end lost 4 bases, and 13 bases lay between the germline ends. Germline-derived CDR1 and CDR2 are SGHTA and FQGTGA.